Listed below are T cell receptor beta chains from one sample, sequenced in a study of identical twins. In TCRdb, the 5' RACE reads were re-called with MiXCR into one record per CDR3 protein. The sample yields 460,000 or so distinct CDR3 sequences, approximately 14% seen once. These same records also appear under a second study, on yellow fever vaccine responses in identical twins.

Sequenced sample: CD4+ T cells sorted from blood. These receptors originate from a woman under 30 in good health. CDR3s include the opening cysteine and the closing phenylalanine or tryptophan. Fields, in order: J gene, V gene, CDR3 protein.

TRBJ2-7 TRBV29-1 CSVGLAHEQYF
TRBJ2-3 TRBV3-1 CASSLRGAGVGADTQYF
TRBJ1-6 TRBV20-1 CSARTQGIVSPLHF
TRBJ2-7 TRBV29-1 CSVVGTGTGWYEQYF
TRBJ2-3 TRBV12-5 CASGLQGGTDTQYF
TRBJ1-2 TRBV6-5 CASSYSGGANYGYTF
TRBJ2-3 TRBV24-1 CATSDLEGGVRDTQYF
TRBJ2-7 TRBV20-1 CSARGQGPYEQYF
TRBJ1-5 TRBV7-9 CATAGGKTQPQHF
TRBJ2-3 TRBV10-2 CASSEGDRVRTQYF
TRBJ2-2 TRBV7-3 CASSLIAGVNTGELFF
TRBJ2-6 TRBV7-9 CASSLLTGTPGANVLTF
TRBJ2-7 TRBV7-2 CASSFTTLSYEQYF
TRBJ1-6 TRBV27 CASSSGTGDNSPLHF
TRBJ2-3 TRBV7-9 CASSLPVTAHTDTQYF
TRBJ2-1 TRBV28 CASSARDRGHDEQFF
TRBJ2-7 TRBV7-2 CARDYSGGPLVYEQYF
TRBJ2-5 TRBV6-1 CASSTQWGGETQYF
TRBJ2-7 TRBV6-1 CASSTQGGAAYEQYF
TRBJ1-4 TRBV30 CAWSQLQGITEKLFF
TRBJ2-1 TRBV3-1 CASSRNHADNEQFF
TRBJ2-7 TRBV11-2 CASSSAAAATYF
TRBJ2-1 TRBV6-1 CASRLSGGVGNEQFF
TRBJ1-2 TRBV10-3 CAISEGGSYGYTF
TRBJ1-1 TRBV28 CASSLFVRGGTKAFF
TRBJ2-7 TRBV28 CASRRDLGAAYEQYF
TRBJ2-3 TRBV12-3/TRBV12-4 CASSPLAGRTDTQYF
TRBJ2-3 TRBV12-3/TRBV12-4 CASSLVGGSTDTQYF
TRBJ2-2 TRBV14 CASSHRRGRGGELFF
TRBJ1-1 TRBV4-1 CASSQPQIREAFF
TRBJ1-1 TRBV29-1 CSVLRQGSNTEAFF
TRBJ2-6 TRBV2 CASSVSRDRGTGANVLTF
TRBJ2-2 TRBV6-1 CASSPLSGNGELFF
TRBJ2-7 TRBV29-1 CSVGQADSYEQYF
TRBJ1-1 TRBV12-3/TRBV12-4 CASNWGQMNTEAFF
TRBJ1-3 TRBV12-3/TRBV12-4 CASSFLQGTGNTIYF
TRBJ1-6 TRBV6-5 CASSSQGQLNSPLHF
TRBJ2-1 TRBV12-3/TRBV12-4 CASNQKGQGPFF
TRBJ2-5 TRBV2 CASGGRSSQETQYF
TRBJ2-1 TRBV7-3 CASSHRGGELGDEQFF
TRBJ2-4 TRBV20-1 CSARSGTGGKGVQYF
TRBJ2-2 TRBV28 CASSFFRPNTGELFF
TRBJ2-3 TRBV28 CASSQDPINTDTQYF
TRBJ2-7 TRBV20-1 CSARPGVEQYF
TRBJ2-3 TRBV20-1 CSARPGGSTDTQYF
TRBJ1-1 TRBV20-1 CSAVQGTVNTEAFF
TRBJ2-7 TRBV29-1 CSVAVSRALDEQYF
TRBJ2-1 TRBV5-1 CASSLGSGGARYNEQFF
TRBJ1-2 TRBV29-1 CSVAGRNYGYTF
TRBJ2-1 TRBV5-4 CASSREGAHNEQFF
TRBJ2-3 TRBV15 CATSSGGLAGALGAQYF
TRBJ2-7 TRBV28 CASSFPGEQYF
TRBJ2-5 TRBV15 CATSRDTGARETQYF